This T cell receptor beta chain was observed in a study of shared clonotypes between healthy human individuals (dated by TCRdb to 2020 to 2022). In terms of the full investigation: A few men and a couple of women, aged 18 to 49 years, made up the cohort. For each donor, CD4 naive and CD4 memory were each run on three plates, CD8 naive on two plates, and CD8 memory on one plate. To estimate repertoire size and how much clonotype sharing occurs between individuals, the study deeply sequenced the blood TCR repertoires of 5 or 6 healthy adults. Libraries were prepared and TCR repertoires were sequenced by different laboratories using diverse techniques, in order to increase sequencing depth and limit assay-specific biases. Between about 0.85 and 9.5 billion PBMCs per donor were obtained by leukapheresis.

General study outcomes and caveats: Sampling was limited to blood, and TCR repertoires in tissue likely differ from TCR repertoires in blood. Pairwise subsampling led to the expectation that sequencing depth would affect the degree of clonotype sharing among donors. When several donors were compared, the shared fraction of clonotypes was approximately 5% for naive CD4, approximately 3.3% for naive CD8, more than 2% for memory CD4, and less than 0.45% for memory CD8. Naive subsets generally had larger estimated clonotype richness than memory subsets did. Even with the large sequencing depth, rarefaction of the sorted-subset datasets indicated that sequencing was incomplete. Compared with non-shared clonotypes, clonotypes shared by all four sorted-subset donors had higher generation probabilities. Because the study included a small number of donors, the genetic and exposure-history diversity represented was limited.

Using the deep immunoSEQ assay, multiplex PCR amplified TCR CDR3 regions from genomic DNA. Extracted genomic DNA from each cell subset was spread evenly across all wells of several immunoSEQ 96-well plates, with each plate serving as a replicate. For sorted subsets, each replicate PCR was loaded with around 220 ng genomic DNA, equivalent to 30,000 or so T cell genomes. The purified libraries were quantified using a Qubit 3.0 fluorometer, sized with a Bioanalyzer 2100, and then quantified again using the KAPA Library Quantification kit. Each immunoSEQ 96-well plate was sequenced on its own single-read 150-cycle Illumina NextSeq 550 flow cell. In the original analysis: Because the immunoSEQ output included only junctional sequences and no quality scores, the filtering could not be the same as the filtering used for full-length reads. To assign V/J genes and CDR3, sequences were annotated against IMGT germline references using PyIR, a Python wrapper for IgBLAST v1.9. Reads with weak V/J assignments (E-value above 1e-6), missing CDR3, stop codons, out-of-frame junctions, or ambiguous translated residues were removed. V3J clonotypes were defined by identical inferred V gene, J gene, and CDR3 amino acid sequence. To compute the percentage overlap between repertoires, the number of shared unique clonotypes was divided by the size of the smaller repertoire. Repertoire richness was assessed with RTK rarefaction, the Chao1 estimator, and Recon v2.1 estimates of unobserved clonotypes. OLGA was used to compute generation probabilities for all TCRbeta clonotypes that the gDNA method yielded from a handful of donors. Drawn from immuneACCESS, this table holds only the in-frame rearrangements with V and J called that TCRdb kept. Clones are partly lost; checked studies trace under half to an unresolved V gene and leave the rest unexplained. For V, J and clone size, that table is used; D and trimming come from the DNA. The sample data list around 1.9 million clones, and approximately 94% of these were observed just once. The ten largest clones take up about 1.8% of the sample.

Remarks on this clone: What antigen it recognizes has not been identified. No base quality information exists; no much larger clone differs at one position.

CD8 naive samples were obtained by positive selection for CCR7 among CD45RO-negative cells, yielding a CD45RA+CCR7+ population from which TemRA cells were excluded. The donors were healthy, HIV-negative adults who had no recently reported acute infections or vaccinations. All donors were Caucasian adults living in Nashville, Tennessee, USA. Blood was collected by leukapheresis, and PBMCs were isolated by Ficoll-Histopaque density gradient centrifugation and then cryopreserved in liquid nitrogen vapor phase. Purity and quantity of every magnetically sorted T cell population were checked by analytical flow cytometry. Each sorted fraction had its genomic DNA isolated and then quantified by UV absorbance on a Nanodrop 2000c. The trim is 1 base for V and 4 bases for J, with a gap of 12 bases between the germline ends. The CDR1 and CDR2 encoded by the germline V gene are MDHEN and SYDVKM. The CDR3 numbers 15 residues from cysteine through phenylalanine. The read is trimmed to its CDR3 DNA, 45 bases read in frame from base 1.

The receptor was derived from a young man in good health. Some clones in this sample may be carry-over from other donors' samples. The specimen was naive CD8+ T cells from PBMCs. The sample's cell subset or site, from its label and the paper: CD45RA+CCR7+. This sequence uses TRBV28 and TRBJ2-3; matching of 5 bases hints at TRBD2 as the D gene. The CDR3 amino acid sequence is: CASSLLRELPDTQYF. Read as DNA, the sequence is TGTGCCAGCAGTTTATTGAGGGAACTGCCAGATACGCAGTATTTT.